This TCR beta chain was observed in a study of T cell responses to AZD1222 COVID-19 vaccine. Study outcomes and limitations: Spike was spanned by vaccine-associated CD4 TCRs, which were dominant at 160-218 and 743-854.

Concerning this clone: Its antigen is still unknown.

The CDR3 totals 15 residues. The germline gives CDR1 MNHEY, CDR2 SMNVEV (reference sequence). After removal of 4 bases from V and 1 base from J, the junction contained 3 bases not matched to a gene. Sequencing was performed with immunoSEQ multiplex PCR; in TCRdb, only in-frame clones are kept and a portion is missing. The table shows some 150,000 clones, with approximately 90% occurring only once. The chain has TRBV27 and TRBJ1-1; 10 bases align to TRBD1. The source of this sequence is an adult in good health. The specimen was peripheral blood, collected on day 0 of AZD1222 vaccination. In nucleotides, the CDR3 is TGTGCCAGCAGTTCCCGGGACAGGGGGAACACTGAAGCTTTCTTT. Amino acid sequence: CASSSRDRGNTEAFF.